This TCR beta chain was documented in a study of tumor and adjacent non-tumor tissue in lung cancer. On the study more broadly: Patients comprised roughly 12 adenocarcinoma, a couple of squamous cell carcinoma and 1 small cell lung cancer. Around 4.4 million productive TCRbeta reads were obtained per sample on average.

The template was RNA from unsorted bulk tissue. Three rounds of nested PCR, following a modified ARM-PCR protocol, produced the TCRbeta library. MiXCR, applied by TCRdb to the multiplex PCR reads, yields one record per CDR3 protein. The sample lists fewer than 150,000 distinct CDR3 sequences, about 71% seen once, with about 20% in the top ten. Findings and caveats of the study: In normal lung, the top 100 clones were significantly more dominant than in tumor. Compared with tumor, normal lung showed significantly lower TCR diversity.

The germline V gene encodes CDR1 MNHEY and CDR2 SVGAGI. Trimming took off 4 bases at V and 11 bases at J, with 18 bases between the two ends. The CDR3 runs 14 residues. This clonotype was found a few times. Its antigen is as yet unknown. The sequenced sample consisted of lung tumor tissue. The rearrangement joins TRBV6-5 to TRBJ1-5; no definite D call. The sequence was collected from a man in his 60s with small cell lung cancer. Here the CDR3 reads CASSLSLTGKTQHF. CDR3 bases: TGTGCCAGCAGTTTATCCCTGACTGGGAAGACCCAGCATTTT.